This T cell receptor beta chain was recovered during a study of cytomegalovirus exposure and HLA in healthy donors (dated 2017 in TCRdb). Broadly, across the study: An earlier analysis of some 600 of the donors reported 276 Gb of sequence data and around 110 million unique TCR beta sequences obtained from approximately 180 million T cells. The later analysis used no new phenotypic data to find candidate immune exposures, relying instead on TCR beta sequences and their occurrence across donors. Using immunosequencing, the study profiled T cell repertoires from 640 or so subjects and related those repertoires to cytomegalovirus serostatus. Of the approximately 370 genotyped donors, 70% to 90% were placed in the genetic ancestry cluster associated with self-reported Caucasian donors. An early release covering roughly 640 HLA-typed donors comprised around 300 gigabases of sequencing data and roughly 85 million unique TCR sequences. A later analysis re-examined previously published TCR beta repertoires from more than 600 donors and added high-resolution HLA genotyping to investigate patterns of TCR occurrence. The aim of the study was to test whether cataloging public T cell receptors could identify signatures of past pathogen exposure. HLA typing covered class I and class II loci at four-digit resolution. The number of typed donors differed by locus: roughly 629-630 for A, B, C, DRB1 and DQB1; 500 to 550 for DQA1; approximately 610 for DPA1; and roughly 490 for DPB1. In an earlier analysis of a few hundred of the donors, high-throughput TCR beta sequencing was used to judge whether each TCR beta V gene segment behaved as functional or pseudogenic. Every discovery cohort repertoire had been produced on one sequencing platform. Donor age, sex, ethnicity and CMV serostatus were collected together with the repertoire data. In a later genetic analysis, genome-wide SNP genotypes for about 65% of the roughly 670 donors were used, and that subset was treated as a discovery cohort. To predict cytomegalovirus infection status, the study brought together high-throughput TCR immunosequencing, statistical association of individual TCRs with disease status, and machine learning. Across around 400 genotyped donors of the cohort, an average of roughly 230,000 unique TCR beta nucleotide sequences per donor were sequenced, and approximately 19% of those sequences were non-productive. Because of strong linkage in the cohort, a few DR-DQ haplotypes were treated as single units for association and clustering. In addition to the first cohort of 666 subjects, a separate validation cohort of 120 different subjects was used.

V is pruned by 10 bases and J by 1 base, leaving 0 bases of the junction without a gene match. The cysteine opens and the phenylalanine closes a CDR3 of 11 amino acids. Here the CDR3 DNA is all that survives: 33 bases in frame from base 1. The germline V gene sets CDR1 to MNHNS and CDR2 to SASEGT. Overall results and qualifications from the work: In a later genetic analysis, fewer N-insertions in productive TCRs were reported among donors in an Asian-associated ancestry cluster than the roughly 700-donor mean. In a later analysis, most CMV-associated TCR beta chains were found to appear HLA-restricted, with HLA associations seemingly driven largely by CMV exposure. A group of highly shared sequence variants was considered likely to be a technical artifact of the sequencing pipeline. The earlier analysis of fewer than 750 of the donors excluded seventeen rarely observed V segments, including chromosome 9 orphons, because counts were too low. A few of the identified cytomegalovirus-associated TCR beta chains were confirmed in vitro to be specific for cytomegalovirus antigens. At a false discovery rate of 0.05, a later analysis linked about 16,000 TCR beta sequences to specific HLA alleles. While some public TCRs were present in many individuals, most TCR sequences turned up only very rarely across donors. In a later analysis, several top co-occurrence clusters were reported to appear linked to parvovirus B19, influenza, CMV and Epstein-Barr virus. The study gave a list of 150 to 200 TCR beta chains associated with cytomegalovirus. In an earlier analysis of some 550 of the donors, most TCR beta V segments were observed in productive rearrangements about 90% or about 30% of the time, broadly matching IMGT annotations. The presence/absence analyses assumed that sequencing depth was roughly uniform across donors, and that assumption may not be true. The cohort was sequenced for TCR beta chains only, and without alpha or paired-chain data the features that could be detected were limited. Because some donors lacked HLA typing at each locus, the association tests relied only on the typed subset. According to a later analysis, TCR association rates differed among HLA loci, with DRB1 alleles showing the most associated TCRs and HLA-C alleles showing the fewest. Cytomegalovirus status was reported to be diagnosed by the classifier with high specificity and sensitivity in both the original and validation cohorts. The 87-base-pair reads could not distinguish some IMGT-functional V segments, including TRBV6-2 and TRBV6-3, so those segments were excluded. A later genetic analysis associated a missense DCLRE1C variant with V-gene and J-gene trimming of TCR beta chains, and an independent cohort replicated the association. For the cohort, immune exposure information was limited to CMV serostatus. It was suggested by the authors that the approach could potentially be generalized to other disease states and immunological phenotypes. Linkage disequilibrium might explain the correlated functional status among segregating V segments, but an unknown experimental factor could not be excluded. When HLA alleles, especially DR and DQ, strongly co-occurred, attributing TCR associations to individual alleles was difficult. Compared with equally common non-associated chains, HLA-associated TCR beta chains in a later analysis were more clonally expanded and had lower generation probabilities. A further reported finding was that TCR beta sequences accurately predicted the HLA-A and HLA-B alleles for most subjects in the first cohort.

Comment on this clone: The antigen it binds to is not known. No base qualities exist here, and no much larger clone lies one base off it.

The cohort consisted of approximately 670 healthy bone marrow donors. At the time of sampling, every cohort member was nominally healthy, though immune exposures that went unrecorded were likely present. The donor was CMV seronegative and belonged to the group of more than 300 seronegative cohort members. Every donor gave a peripheral blood sample, and the peripheral blood mononuclear cells from that sample were used for TCR beta sequencing. Genomic DNA extraction from the blood cell samples was performed with the Qiagen DNeasy Blood Extraction Kit. Libraries came from the immunoSEQ multiplex PCR assay. For the multiplex PCR, a mixture combining 60 forward primers for TCR Vbeta segments and 13 reverse primers for TCR Jbeta segments was used. Amplification of the CDR3 region of rearranged TCR beta genes was performed with a multiplex PCR assay on genomic DNA. The amplified TCR beta libraries were sequenced on the Illumina HiSeq System as 87-base-pair reads. Per the authors' processing: In a later analysis, 70 million to 95 million unique TCR beta chains were counted across the roughly 610 repertoires, and some 10 million of these chains were shared by at least two donors. Raw reads were error-corrected and collapsed into unique sequences with a nearest-neighbor algorithm that merged closely related sequences to remove PCR and sequencing errors. To assign V, D and J gene segments, CDR3 sequences were aligned to IMGT reference sequences. For a sequence to be retained, at least a six-nucleotide match to both a V gene segment and a J gene segment was required. A rearrangement counted as productive if the CDR3 had no stop codons and remained in frame with V and J, and every other rearrangement counted as non-productive. CDR3 was defined according to IMGT convention as the region running from the second conserved V-encoded cysteine to the conserved J-encoded phenylalanine. The earlier analysis of approximately 590 of the donors excluded any sequence lacking an unambiguous match to a single V gene segment. In an earlier analysis of 587 of the donors, V segments were called functional above 56.7% productive rearrangements and were called segregating when the between-donor standard deviation exceeded 5%. To diagnose cytomegalovirus status from the catalog of TCR beta chain sequences, a statistical classification framework was built. V and J gene assignment, in a later analysis, came from comparing TCR nucleotide sequences with IMGT/GENE-DB human TR gene sequences. Using the TCRdist pipeline, a later analysis assigned CDR3 sequences along with most-parsimonious VDJ recombination scenarios. In a later analysis, every TCR beta chain was defined by the combination of its CDR3 amino acid sequence and its V-gene family, and reads without a unique V-gene family were dropped. A later analysis removed nearly 600 highly shared, low-generation-probability nucleotide sequences to deal with suspected cross-contamination and a sequencing artifact. In a later analysis, a clonal expansion index for each public chain was calculated from normalized within-repertoire ranks of inferred template counts. In a later analysis, generation probabilities were computed with a VDJ recombination model fitted to out-of-frame rearrangements, and the resulting probabilities were checked against IGoR. In a later analysis, hypergeometric tests were used to score TCR-TCR, TCR-HLA and TCR-CMV co-occurrence, with a repertoire-size bias correction applied to TCR pairs. A later analysis estimated false discovery rates by permuting HLA or CMV assignments 20 times. In a later analysis, co-occurring TCRs were grouped with DBSCAN, and TCRdist sequence similarity was added when clustering was performed within HLA-allele-positive subsets. Co-occurrence clustering excluded repertoires with fewer than 30,000 or more than 120,000 public chains, plus five with anomalous nucleotide sharing. Held by TCRdb, this immuneACCESS table contains in-frame sequences only and omits some clones. Under half of the omission traces to an unresolved V gene where checked; the cause of the rest is unknown. The DNA gave D and trimming, while V, J and clone size come from that table. Recorded for this sample are 60,000 to 80,000 clones; roughly two thirds of them occurred a single time. Roughly 3.1% of the sample comes from the top ten.

The receptor was derived from a man between 25 and 39 years old in good health and CMV-seronegative. The sample was PBMCs. The rearrangement joined TRBV6-1 to TRBJ1-1, with 7 bases in between that match TRBD1. The CDR3 protein: CATGGNTEAFF. The nucleotide sequence reads as follows: TGTGCCACAGGGGGGAACACTGAAGCTTTCTTT.